A selection of T cell receptor beta chains follows, all from one sample in a study of CD8 T cells in ankylosing spondylitis. MiXCR, run by TCRdb on the 5' RACE reads, gives a single entry per CDR3 protein. This table has around 250,000 distinct CDR3 sequences, 30% to 40% appearing once. Sequenced input: blood, either unsorted or a sorted T cell fraction (not recorded which). The receptors originated from a male donor with ankylosing spondylitis or in good health (not recorded which). The conserved cysteine and the conserved F or W are not part of the CDR3 here. Each record gives: CDR3 protein, CDR3 length, V gene, clone size. Clone size appears in some rows only: once, few, many, or a class for an expanded clone.

ASSSDAGTGEGEGNQPQH	18	TRBV12-3/TRBV12-4	few
ASSLYGSTQY	10	TRBV5-6	many
ASSFGRKLF	9	TRBV12-3/TRBV12-4	-
SVRQGGTGVHEQY	13	TRBV20-1	-
ASSDAREQY	9	TRBV6-2/TRBV6-3	few
ASSPGGSSTDTQY	13	TRBV7-6	-
ASSREGGTDTQY	12	TRBV5-1	few
ASSSIAGATTDTQY	14	TRBV12-3/TRBV12-4	-
SARAVLNTEAF	11	TRBV20-1	-
ASSLGGVSTDTQY	13	TRBV5-4	-
ASSVPWDEQF	10	TRBV6-1	-
SASNGGQWGTDTQY	14	TRBV29-1	few
SVGSPGGTAPKRDEQF	16	TRBV29-1	-
SARQPTGPGQY	11	TRBV20-1	-
SARDPKTGNYEQY	13	TRBV20-1	-
ASSSDIGETQY	11	TRBV12-3/TRBV12-4	-
SARVFDRGLSQPQH	14	TRBV20-1	many
SARDGVYEQY	10	TRBV20-1	few
SARDARSGANVLT	13	TRBV20-1	-
ASSYSRDFSSYEQY	14	TRBV6-5	-
SARTSGGFSYNEQF	14	TRBV20-1	-
ASSYSFYGGTEAF	13	TRBV6-5	few
SARKDRDESPLH	12	TRBV20-1	few
SARGGRGSTDTQY	13	TRBV20-1	few
SAHPRGEQF	9	TRBV20-1	-
ASSSIRTSGGNEQF	14	TRBV5-1	few
ASSRSPSILYNEQF	14	TRBV3-1	few
SAPLGSGLAKNIQY	14	TRBV20-1	-
ASSQGFEVRWDNSPLH	16	TRBV3-1	-
AISARLQETQY	11	TRBV10-3	few
SAWGPAGDTQY	11	TRBV20-1	-
ASSRTTPGQGRY	12	TRBV12-3/TRBV12-4	-
ASRGGPETQY	10	TRBV4-1	few
ASSHAQRGPVETQY	14	TRBV3-1	-
ASSLAGRGGEKLF	13	TRBV5-1	-
ASSPGQEQF	9	TRBV12-3/TRBV12-4	-
ASKLVINTEAF	11	TRBV12-3/TRBV12-4	few
ASTPVAQVPGELF	13	TRBV7-2	-
ASSSGGGEQF	10	TRBV12-3/TRBV12-4	-
AWTGAGAGELF	11	TRBV12-3/TRBV12-4	-